This T cell receptor beta chain emerged from a study of blood T cell repertoires in COVID-19. On the study more broadly: Samples came from the United States, Italy and Spain, spanning acute and convalescent COVID-19.

TCRdb's copy holds only in-frame clones and misses some; the assay was immunoSEQ multiplex PCR. The sample consists of approximately 240,000 clones, 70% to 90% of them appearing once. V was clipped by 6 bases and J by 1 base; unmatched bases: 4. In germline, CDR1 is MDHEN, CDR2 SYDVKM. The CDR3 extends over 14 amino acids. The clonotype comes from a man over 45 with acute or convalescent COVID-19. This rearrangement joins TRBV28 to TRBJ2-3; 7 bases fit TRBD1. The sequencing input was peripheral blood. CDR3 in DNA: TGTGCCAGCAGGACTGGACAGGGCACAGATACGCAGTATTTT. Translating gives CASRTGQGTDTQYF. Filled out from reference TRBV28 and TRBJ2-3, the complete variable domain reads DVKVTQSSRYLVKRTGEKVFLECVQDMDHENMFWYRQDPGLGLRLIYFSYDVKMKEKGDIPEGYSVSREKKERFSLILESASTNQTSMYLCASRTGQGTDTQYFGPGTRLTVL.